This entry lists 9 T cell receptor beta chains sequenced from one sample in a study of response to subunit inactivated influenza vaccine. From the RT-PCR reads, TCRdb called clonotypes with MiXCR, one entry per CDR3 protein. Of around 200,000 distinct CDR3 sequences listed, around 15% are singletons. The sequenced sample was CD8+ T cells sorted from PBMCs, obtained 5 days after vaccination. The receptors originated from a man in his forties or fifties who received an inactivated influenza vaccine.

This clonotype was seen a few times. The rearrangement links TRBV5-1 to TRBJ2-1; 9 bases agree with TRBD2. The CDR3 has 14 amino acids. Germline CDR1 and CDR2: SGHRS and YFSETQ. The V and J ends lost 2 bases and 9 bases, in that order; junction bases with no gene match: 6. The CDR3: CASSFPREGSEQFF. CDR3 DNA: TGCGCCAGCAGCTTCCCGCGGGAGGGTAGTGAGCAGTTCTTC.

This clonotype has ten or more counts. The chain combines TRBV7-9 with TRBJ1-2, with TRBD1 matching over 11 bases. Germline V gene lookup returns CDR1 SEHNR and CDR2 FQNEAQ (reference sequence). V dropped 5 bases and J dropped 2; count of bases not matched to a gene: 7. The CDR3 extends over 16 amino acids. As DNA, the CDR3 is TGTGCCAGCAGCACGGACAGGGGGCCTAAAAACTATGGCTACACCTTC. Amino acids: CASSTDRGPKNYGYTF.

This clonotype was detected only a few times. DNA of the CDR3: TGTGCCAGCAGCTTAGTAGTGGCTGGACAGCGGAACGAGCAGTACTTC. This translates into CASSLVVAGQRNEQYF. This chain connects TRBV7-8 to TRBJ2-7; tentatively, D is TRBD1 (6 bases). The ends were cut back, 1 base at V and 5 bases at J, with 18 bases in the middle. The germline gives CDR1 SGHVS, CDR2 FQNEAQ. The length of the CDR3 is 16 residues. Filled out from reference TRBV7-8 and TRBJ2-7, the complete variable domain reads GAGVSQSPRYKVAKRGQDVALRCDPISGHVSLFWYQQALGQGPEFLTYFQNEAQLDKSGLPSDRFFAERPEGSVSTLKIQRTQQEDSAVYLCASSLVVAGQRNEQYFGPGTRLTVT.

The chain links TRBV12-3 or TRBV12-4 to TRBJ2-3; weak D call: TRBD2 (6 bases). This CDR3 comprises 17 residues. The V end was cut by 7 bases, the J end by 2 bases, with 22 bases between. CDR3 in amino acids: CASIPAPTRKITDTQYF. The CDR3 DNA reads as TGTGCCAGCATTCCGGCCCCGACTAGAAAAATCACAGATACGCAGTATTTT.

This clonotype appeared a few times. The rearrangement links TRBV13 to TRBJ2-7, with 7 bases that match TRBD1. In germline, CDR1 is PRHDT, CDR2 FYEKMQ (reference sequence). The CDR3 is 13 amino acids. With 4 bases clipped from V and 3 bases from J, the junction kept 3 bases outside the gene matches. DNA for the CDR3: TGTGCCAGCAGCTCCAGGGGGATCTACGAGCAGTACTTC. Protein product: CASSSRGIYEQYF.

The chain combines TRBV7-6 with TRBJ2-2; D is perhaps TRBD2 (6 bases). Trimming removed 5 bases at V and 4 bases at J, with 11 bases between. This CDR3 has 14 amino acids. Germline V lookup: CDR1 SGHVS, CDR2 FNYEAQ. The CDR3: CASSPTSPTGELFF. CDR3 sequence (DNA): TGTGCCAGCAGCCCAACTAGCCCCACCGGGGAGCTGTTTTTT.

This clonotype was counted between two and nine times. The gene calls are TRBV27 and TRBJ2-1, with 9 bases identical to TRBD2. Trimming removed 6 bases from V and 3 bases from J; junction bases left unmatched: 6. Per germline, CDR1 MNHEY and CDR2 SMNVEV (reference sequence). The CDR3 totals 15 residues. The CDR3 DNA reads TGTGCCAGCAGCAGGACTAGCGAGCTCTACAATGAGCAGTTCTTC. Amino acid sequence: CASSRTSELYNEQFF.

In this sample, this clonotype turned up a few times. The rearrangement joins TRBV3-1 to TRBJ2-7; D is unresolved. The CDR3 has 16 residues. Per germline, CDR1 LGHDT and CDR2 YNNKEL (reference sequence). Trimming shortened V by 0 bases and J by 2 bases, and 14 bases separated the two germline ends. The CDR3 loop is CASSQDSRNLAYEQYF. The CDR3 nucleotides are TGTGCCAGCAGCCAAGATTCGCGCAACCTTGCCTACGAGCAGTACTTC.

Here the CDR3 DNA reads TGTGCCAGCAGCTACAGGCGCAGGAGCAATCAGCCCCAGCATTTT. This translates into CASSYRRRSNQPQHF. The V gene is TRBV5-6, the J gene TRBJ1-5; possibly TRBD1 for D (5 bases). V was cut by 3 bases and J by 1 base, with 11 bases left in between. This CDR3 has 15 amino acids. CDR1 SGHDT and CDR2 YYEEEE come from the germline V gene.